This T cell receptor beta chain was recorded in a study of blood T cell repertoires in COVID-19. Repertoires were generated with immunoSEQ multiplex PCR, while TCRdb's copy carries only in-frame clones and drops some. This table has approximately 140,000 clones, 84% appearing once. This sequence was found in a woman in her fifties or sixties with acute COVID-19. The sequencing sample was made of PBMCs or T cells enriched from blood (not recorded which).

DNA for the CDR3: TGTGCCAGCAGCATGGACACCCATCAGCATTTT. Amino acids: CASSMDTHQHF. The gene calls are TRBV5-5 and TRBJ1-5; possibly TRBD1 for D (5 bases). The ends were cut back, 4 bases at V and 13 bases at J, with 12 bases in the middle. Germline V lookup: CDR1 SGHKS, CDR2 YYEKEE (reference sequence). CDR3 length equals 11 residues.